Described below is a single T cell receptor (beta chain) sequence and its context. These data are taken from a study of beta chain features in type 1 diabetes. Sequenced material consisted of expressed TCRB transcripts (all of the isolated RNA was reverse transcribed). Profiling relied on immunoSEQ multiplex PCR, and the TCRdb table lists in-frame clones only, not all of them. This sample has 350,000 to 450,000 clones; over 13% occur once, and the top ten carry about 0.019%. Germline assignment: CDR1 LNHNV and CDR2 YYDKDF (reference sequence). V lost 5 bases, J lost 2 bases, and 11 bases lay in between. The CDR3 spans 14 residues.

Input material: naive CD4+ T cells from blood. The chain joins TRBV15 to TRBJ2-3, with D possibly TRBD1 on 5 matching bases. This clonotype originated in a woman aged 18-29 years in good health. The CDR3 here is CATSLVGDTDTQYF. The CDR3 DNA follows: TGTGCCACCAGCCTCGTAGGGGACACAGATACGCAGTATTTT. The variable domain in full, with the rest retrieved from reference TRBV15 and TRBJ2-3, is DAMVIQNPRYQVTQFGKPVTLSCSQTLNHNVMYWYQQKSSQAPKLLFHYYDKDFNNEADTPDNFQSRRPNTSFCFLDIRSPGLGDTAMYLCATSLVGDTDTQYFGPGTRLTVL.